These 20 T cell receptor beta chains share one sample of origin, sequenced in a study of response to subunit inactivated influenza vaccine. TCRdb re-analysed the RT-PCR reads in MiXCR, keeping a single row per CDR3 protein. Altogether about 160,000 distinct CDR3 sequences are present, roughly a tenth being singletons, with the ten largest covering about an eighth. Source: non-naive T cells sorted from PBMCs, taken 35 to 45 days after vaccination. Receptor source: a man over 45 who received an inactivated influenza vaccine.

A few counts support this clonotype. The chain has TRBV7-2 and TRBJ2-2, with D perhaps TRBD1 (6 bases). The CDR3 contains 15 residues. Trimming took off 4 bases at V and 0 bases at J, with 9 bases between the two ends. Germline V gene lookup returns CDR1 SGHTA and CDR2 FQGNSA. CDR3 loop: CASSWTAANTGELFF. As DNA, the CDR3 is TGTGCCAGCAGCTGGACAGCCGCGAACACCGGGGAGCTGTTTTTT.

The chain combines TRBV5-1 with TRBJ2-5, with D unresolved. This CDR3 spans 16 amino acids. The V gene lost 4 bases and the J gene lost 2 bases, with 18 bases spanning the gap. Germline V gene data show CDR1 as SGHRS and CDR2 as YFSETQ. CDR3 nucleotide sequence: TGCGCCAGCAGCAGTTCAGGCGGCTTGCTTCAAGAGACCCAGTACTTC. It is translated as CASSSSGGLLQETQYF. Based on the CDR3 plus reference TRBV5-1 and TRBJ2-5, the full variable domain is KAGVTQTPRYLIKTRGQQVTLSCSPISGHRSVSWYQQTPGQGLQFLFEYFSETQRNKGNFPGRFSGRQFSNSRSEMNVSTLELGDSALYLCASSSSGGLLQETQYFGPGTRLLVL.

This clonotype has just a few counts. The CDR3 sequence: CASSLSRTGNPQHF. As DNA, the CDR3 is TGTGCCAGCAGCTTATCAAGGACAGGGAATCCCCAGCATTTT. The chain recombines TRBV11-2 with TRBJ1-5; TRBD1 matches 8 bases. V dropped 2 bases and J dropped 10; count of bases not matched to a gene: 7. CDR1 and CDR2 (germline): SGHAT, FQNNGV. The CDR3 contains 14 residues.

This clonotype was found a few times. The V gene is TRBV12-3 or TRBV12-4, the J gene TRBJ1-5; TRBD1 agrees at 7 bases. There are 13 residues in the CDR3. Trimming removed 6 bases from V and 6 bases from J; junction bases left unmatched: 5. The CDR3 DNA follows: TGTGCCAGCAGCACAGGGGAGGGTCAGCCCCAGCATTTT. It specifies CASSTGEGQPQHF.

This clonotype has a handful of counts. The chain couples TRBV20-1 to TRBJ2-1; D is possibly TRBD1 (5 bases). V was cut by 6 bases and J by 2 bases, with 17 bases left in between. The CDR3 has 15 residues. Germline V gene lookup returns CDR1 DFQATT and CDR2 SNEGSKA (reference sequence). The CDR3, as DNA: TGCAGTGCCCAAGAGGCAGGGTACACCTACAATGAGCAGTTCTTC. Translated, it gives CSAQEAGYTYNEQFF.

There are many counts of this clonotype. The CDR3 loop reads CATSRDWAGGSYEQYF. As DNA, the CDR3 is TGTGCCACCAGCAGAGATTGGGCGGGAGGATCCTACGAGCAGTACTTC. J is TRBJ2-7 and V is TRBV15, with 8 nucleotides matching TRBD2. This CDR3 region has 16 residues. The trim removed 0 bases at V and 1 base at J, leaving 5 bases unmatched. The germline gives CDR1 LNHNV, CDR2 YYDKDF (reference sequence).

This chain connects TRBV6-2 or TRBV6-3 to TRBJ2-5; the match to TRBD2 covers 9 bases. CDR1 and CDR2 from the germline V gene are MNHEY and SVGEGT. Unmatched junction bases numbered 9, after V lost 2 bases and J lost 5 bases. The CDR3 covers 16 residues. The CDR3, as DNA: TGTGCCAGCAGTTACGGGAGGTTAGCGGGAGACGAGACCCAGTACTTC. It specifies CASSYGRLAGDETQYF.

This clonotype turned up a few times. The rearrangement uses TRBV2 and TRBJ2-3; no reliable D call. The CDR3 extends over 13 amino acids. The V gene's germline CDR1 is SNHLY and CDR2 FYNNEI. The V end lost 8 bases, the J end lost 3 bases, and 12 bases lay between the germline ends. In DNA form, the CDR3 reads TGTGCCAGCCTGAGTTCTTTGACAGATACGCAGTATTTT. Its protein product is CASLSSLTDTQYF.

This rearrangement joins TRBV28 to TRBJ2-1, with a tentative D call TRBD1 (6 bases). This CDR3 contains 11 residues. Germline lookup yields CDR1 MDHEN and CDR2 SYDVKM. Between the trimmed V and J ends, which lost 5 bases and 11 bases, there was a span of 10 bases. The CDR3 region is CASSTQGQQFF. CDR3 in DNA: TGTGCCAGCAGTACTCAGGGGCAGCAGTTCTTC.

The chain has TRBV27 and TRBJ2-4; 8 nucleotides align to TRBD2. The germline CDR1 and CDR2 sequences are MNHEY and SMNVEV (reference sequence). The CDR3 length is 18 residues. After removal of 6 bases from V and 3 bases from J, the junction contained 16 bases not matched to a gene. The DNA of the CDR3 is TGTGCCAGCAGCCGATCCCGGCGGGGGGCTTTGGACAAAAACATTCAGTACTTC. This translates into CASSRSRRGALDKNIQYF.

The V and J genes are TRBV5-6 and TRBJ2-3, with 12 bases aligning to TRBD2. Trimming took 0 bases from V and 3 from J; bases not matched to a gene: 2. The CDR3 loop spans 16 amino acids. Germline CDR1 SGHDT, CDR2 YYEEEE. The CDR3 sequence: CASSLVTSGRTDTQYF. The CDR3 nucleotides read TGTGCCAGCAGCTTGGTTACTAGCGGGAGGACAGATACGCAGTATTTT. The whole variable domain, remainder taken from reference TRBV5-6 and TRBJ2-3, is DAGVTQSPTHLIKTRGQQVTLRCSPKSGHDTVSWYQQALGQGPQFIFQYYEEEERQRGNFPDRFSGHQFPNYSSELNVNALLLGDSALYLCASSLVTSGRTDTQYFGPGTRLTVL.

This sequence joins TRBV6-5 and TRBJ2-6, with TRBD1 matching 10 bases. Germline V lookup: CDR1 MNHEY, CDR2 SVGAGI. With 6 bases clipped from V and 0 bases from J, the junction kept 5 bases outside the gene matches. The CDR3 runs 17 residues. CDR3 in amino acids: CASRYGTGDSGANVLTF. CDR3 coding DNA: TGTGCCAGCAGATACGGGACAGGGGACTCTGGGGCCAACGTCCTGACTTTC.

The CDR3 region has the DNA TGTGCCAGCAGCTTAGGCCCTCGGGTTGAAGCTTTCTTT. Encoded protein: CASSLGPRVEAFF. The chain has TRBV7-2 and TRBJ1-1; D unresolved. Per germline, CDR1 SGHTA and CDR2 FQGNSA. Trimming took 1 base from V and 7 from J, leaving 10 bases between them. The CDR3 contains 13 residues.

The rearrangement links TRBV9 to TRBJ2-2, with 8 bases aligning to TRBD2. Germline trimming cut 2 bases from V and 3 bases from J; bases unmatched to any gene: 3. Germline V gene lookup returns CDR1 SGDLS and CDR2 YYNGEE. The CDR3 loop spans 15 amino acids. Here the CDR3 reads CASSVSGTHTGELFF. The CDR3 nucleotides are TGTGCCAGCAGCGTTAGCGGGACTCACACCGGGGAGCTGTTTTTT. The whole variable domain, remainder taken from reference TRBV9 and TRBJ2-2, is DSGVTQTPKHLITATGQRVTLRCSPRSGDLSVYWYQQSLDQGLQFLIQYYNGEERAKGNILERFSAQQFPDLHSELNLSSLELGDSALYFCASSVSGTHTGELFFGEGSRLTVL.

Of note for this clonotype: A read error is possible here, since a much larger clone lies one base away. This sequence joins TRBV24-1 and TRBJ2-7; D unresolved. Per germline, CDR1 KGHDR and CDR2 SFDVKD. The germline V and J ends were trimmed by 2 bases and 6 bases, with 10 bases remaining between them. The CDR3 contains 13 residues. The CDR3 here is CATSDSRRAEQYF. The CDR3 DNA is TGTGCCACCAGTGATTCCAGAAGAGCCGAGCAGTACTTC.

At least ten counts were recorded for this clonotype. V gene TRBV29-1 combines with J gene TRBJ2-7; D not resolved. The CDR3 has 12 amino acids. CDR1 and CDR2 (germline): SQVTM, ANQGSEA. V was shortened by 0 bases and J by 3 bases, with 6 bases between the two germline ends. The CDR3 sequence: CSVEDRLYEQYF. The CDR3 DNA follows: TGCAGCGTTGAAGACAGACTCTACGAGCAGTACTTC.

The CDR3 is CATSRVKAGPAETQYF. Here the CDR3 DNA reads TGTGCCACCAGCAGAGTTAAGGCAGGGCCGGCAGAGACCCAGTACTTC. The rearrangement links TRBV15 to TRBJ2-5; tentatively, D is TRBD1 (5 bases). This CDR3 comprises 16 residues. Germline assignment: CDR1 LNHNV and CDR2 YYDKDF (reference sequence). The V gene lost 1 base and the J gene lost 4 bases, with 16 bases spanning the gap.

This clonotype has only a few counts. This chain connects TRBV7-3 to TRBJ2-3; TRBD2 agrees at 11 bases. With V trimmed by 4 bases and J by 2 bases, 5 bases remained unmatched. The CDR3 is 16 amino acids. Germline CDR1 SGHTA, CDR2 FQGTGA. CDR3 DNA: TGTGCCAGCAGCTCCGGGACTAGCGGAAACACAGATACGCAGTATTTT. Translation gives CASSSGTSGNTDTQYF.

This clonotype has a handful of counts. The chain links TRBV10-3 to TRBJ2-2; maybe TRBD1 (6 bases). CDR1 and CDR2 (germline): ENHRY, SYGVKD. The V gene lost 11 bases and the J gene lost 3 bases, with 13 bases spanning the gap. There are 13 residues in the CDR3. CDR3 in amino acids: CAVRGGDTGELFF. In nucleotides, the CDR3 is TGTGCCGTGAGAGGGGGTGACACCGGGGAGCTGTTTTTT.

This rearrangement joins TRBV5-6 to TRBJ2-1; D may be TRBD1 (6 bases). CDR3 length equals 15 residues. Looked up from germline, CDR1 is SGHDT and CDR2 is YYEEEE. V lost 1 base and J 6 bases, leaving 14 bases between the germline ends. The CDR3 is CASSLNRGSLNEQFF. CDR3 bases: TGTGCCAGCAGCTTGAATAGGGGGAGTCTCAATGAGCAGTTCTTC.